The 11 T cell receptor beta chains listed next were all sequenced from one sample in a study of T cells in localized non-small cell lung cancer. Clones were sequenced by immunoSEQ multiplex PCR, and TCRdb holds only the in-frame ones, with some missing. The data contain about 1,900 clones, about a fifth of them singletons. Sample: lung tumor tissue, taken before any cancer treatment. The receptor source for this set is a male donor at least 60 years old with stage II lung adenocarcinoma.

By its share, this clone is medium-sized. V usage is TRBV11-3 and J usage is TRBJ2-5; 12 nucleotides agree with TRBD2. The trim removed 5 bases at V and 2 bases at J, leaving 6 bases unmatched. From germline, CDR1 is SGHNT and CDR2 YENEEA. This CDR3 region has 16 residues. Written as DNA, the CDR3 is TGTGCCAGCAGCCCGAGACTAGCGGGAGATCAAGAGACCCAGTACTTC. Its translation is CASSPRLAGDQETQYF. Together with reference TRBV11-3 and TRBJ2-5, the CDR3 gives the full variable domain: EAGVVQSPRYKIIEKKQPVAFWCNPISGHNTLYWYLQNLGQGPELLIRYENEEAVDDSQLPKDRFSAERLKGVDSTLKIQPAELGDSAVYLCASSPRLAGDQETQYFGPGTRLLVL.

In nucleotides, the CDR3 is TGTGCCATCAGCCTTATGGCGGGAGGAGGCACCGGGGAGCTGTTTTTT. Protein sequence: CAISLMAGGGTGELFF. The chain carries TRBV6-8 and TRBJ2-2, with 8 bases matching TRBD2. The CDR3 is 16 residues long. Germline V lookup: CDR1 MNHGY, CDR2 SAAAGT. Trimming cost V 10 bases and J 4 bases; bases outside gene matches: 14.

The genes are TRBV5-1 and TRBJ2-3; D gene uncertain. The V gene lost 3 bases and the J gene lost 0 bases, with 8 bases spanning the gap. This CDR3 spans 14 amino acids. Germline V gene data show CDR1 as SGHRS and CDR2 as YFSETQ. CDR3: CASSSTSSTDTQYF. In DNA, the CDR3 is TGCGCCAGCAGCTCGACATCTAGCACAGATACGCAGTATTTT. Based on the CDR3 plus reference TRBV5-1 and TRBJ2-3, the full variable domain is KAGVTQTPRYLIKTRGQQVTLSCSPISGHRSVSWYQQTPGQGLQFLFEYFSETQRNKGNFPGRFSGRQFSNSRSEMNVSTLELGDSALYLCASSSTSSTDTQYFGPGTRLTVL.

Judged by abundance, this clone is medium-sized (0.01 to 0.1%). V usage is TRBV23-1 and J usage is TRBJ1-2; D gene ambiguous. TRBV23-1 is an ORF for which the function is uncertain. The CDR3 has 14 amino acids. V dropped 7 bases and J dropped 0 bases, with 12 bases sitting between them. Here the CDR3 reads CASTPYHTNYGYTF. The CDR3 nucleotides read TGCGCCAGCACCCCTTACCACACTAACTATGGCTACACCTTC.

By frequency in the sample, this clone is large. This chain uses TRBV6-8 with TRBJ2-7, with 8 bases lining up with TRBD1. The junction had 17 bases not matched to a gene; V was cut back by 4 bases and J by 3 bases. Germline assignment: CDR1 MNHGY and CDR2 SAAAGT. The CDR3 runs 18 residues. The DNA for the CDR3 is TGTGCCAGCAGTTCAGCCACCCGGACAGGGCAGGATGGCTACGAGCAGTACTTC. This codes for CASSSATRTGQDGYEQYF.

The rearrangement links TRBV18 to TRBJ2-6; D call uncertain. The CDR3 consists of 16 residues. Germline assignment: CDR1 KGHSH and CDR2 LQKENI. V was clipped by 3 bases and J by 2 bases, with 11 bases between them. Here the CDR3 DNA reads TGTGCCAGCTCACCGGAAGGGATCCCTGGGGCCAACGTCCTGACTTTC. Its protein is CASSPEGIPGANVLTF.

The CDR3 coding sequence is TGTGCCAGCAGCCGACAGGGTTCTGGGGCCAACGTCCTGACTTTC. Translation: CASSRQGSGANVLTF. V is TRBV11-3 and J is TRBJ2-6; 7 bases agree with TRBD1. Trimming took 5 bases from V and 1 from J; bases not matched to a gene: 2. CDR3 length: 15 residues. Germline assignment: CDR1 SGHNT and CDR2 YENEEA.

V usage is TRBV9 and J usage is TRBJ1-5, with 7 bases aligning to TRBD1. V lost 5 bases to trimming and J lost 2 bases; unmatched junction nucleotides: 4. Germline values: CDR1 SGDLS, CDR2 YYNGEE. The CDR3 covers 14 residues. The CDR3 reads CASRTGNGNQPQHF. As DNA, the CDR3 is TGTGCCAGCAGGACAGGGAATGGCAATCAGCCCCAGCATTTT. Supplemented by reference TRBV9 and TRBJ1-5, the full variable domain reads DSGVTQTPKHLITATGQRVTLRCSPRSGDLSVYWYQQSLDQGLQFLIQYYNGEERAKGNILERFSAQQFPDLHSELNLSSLELGDSALYFCASRTGNGNQPQHFGDGTRLSIL.

This clone is categorized as medium-sized. The chain recombines TRBV4-1 with TRBJ1-2; D not certain. The CDR3 totals 16 residues. V gave up 3 bases and J gave up 4 bases, with 18 bases separating them. Germline lookup yields CDR1 MGHRA and CDR2 YSYEKL. CDR3 sequence: CASSQDRTATGYGYTF. As DNA, the CDR3 is TGCGCCAGCAGCCAGGATAGGACCGCCACGGGCTATGGCTACACCTTC.

The V gene is TRBV29-1, the J gene TRBJ1-2; 9 bases line up with TRBD1. Trimming took 4 bases from V and 4 from J; bases not matched to a gene: 4. This CDR3 has 13 amino acids. Germline loops: CDR1 SQVTM, CDR2 ANQGSEA. In nucleotides, the CDR3 is TGCAGCGTTGTGGGACAGGGCCTCTATGGCTACACCTTC. Amino acid sequence: CSVVGQGLYGYTF.

The chain couples TRBV5-1 to TRBJ2-3; 9 bases are a match to TRBD1. Per the germline V gene, CDR1 is SGHRS and CDR2 is YFSETQ. Trimming removed 6 bases from V and 3 bases from J; junction bases left unmatched: 8. The CDR3 has 15 amino acids. As DNA, the CDR3 is TGCGCCAGCAAGCTGACAGGGGGAAGTACAGATACGCAGTATTTT. As protein: CASKLTGGSTDTQYF.